The next 7 T cell receptor beta chains were all read from a single sample in a study of vaccination effects on CD4 cells after COVID-19. Measured with immunoSEQ multiplex PCR; TCRdb has only the in-frame clones, and not every one. This sample yields approximately 30,000 clones, of which 80% to 90% are seen a single time; roughly 1.4% belongs to the top ten. No antigen is known for these receptors. ViraFEST assay sequencing came after antigen-specific CD4+ T cells were expanded with viral peptide pools. After less than twelve days in culture, the CD4+ T cells were isolated. Participants got two doses of BNT162b2 or mRNA-1273 vaccine. This material consisted of CD4+ T cells from PBMCs cultured with HCoV-NL63 spike peptides, taken after COVID-19 vaccination. These receptors came from a human donor who received a COVID-19 vaccine. Some clones in this sample may be carry-over from other donors' samples.

The chain combines TRBV27 with TRBJ1-2, with 8 bases identical to TRBD1. CDR1 MNHEY and CDR2 SMNVEV come from the germline V gene (reference sequence). The V gene end was trimmed by 6 bases and the J gene end by 2 bases; junction bases not matched to a gene: 8. The CDR3 extends over 15 amino acids. The CDR3 sequence: CASRTTGVTNYGYTF. The CDR3 nucleotides read TGTGCCAGCAGGACGACAGGGGTAACAAACTATGGCTACACCTTC.

This clone has a handful of counts. The V gene is TRBV3-1 (or the pseudogene TRBV3-2), the J gene TRBJ1-5; 8 bases line up with TRBD1. V lost 0 bases to trimming and J lost 7 bases; unmatched junction nucleotides: 8. CDR3 length: 16 amino acids. The germline V gene encodes CDR1 LGHDT and CDR2 YNNKEL (reference sequence). CDR3 nucleotides: TGTGCCAGCAGCCAAGATCCGCAGGGGGCGAGGCAGCCCCAGCATTTT. This translates into CASSQDPQGARQPQHF.

The chain has TRBV19 and TRBJ1-5, with D uncertain. Germline assignment: CDR1 LNHDA and CDR2 SQIVND (reference sequence). V was shortened by 3 bases and J by 5 bases, with 20 bases between the two germline ends. The CDR3 is 17 residues long. The CDR3 DNA reads as TGTGCCAGTAGTATTCTATCATCTGCGACACTAGATCAGCCCCAGCATTTT. This codes for CASSILSSATLDQPQHF.

The J gene is TRBJ1-2, the V gene TRBV7-2, with D unclear. V was clipped by 2 bases and J by 4 bases, with 14 bases between them. Germline V gene sequence: CDR1 SGHTA, CDR2 FQGNSA. The CDR3 has 15 residues. The CDR3 bases are TGTGCCAGCAGCTTAATAATCGGTGCTGTCTATGGCTACACCTTC. It translates to CASSLIIGAVYGYTF.

This clone is a singleton in its sample. This chain uses TRBV24-1 with TRBJ2-3; 10 bases match TRBD1. The germline V gene encodes CDR1 KGHDR and CDR2 SFDVKD. With V trimmed by 9 bases and J by 1 base, 3 bases remained unmatched. The CDR3 extends over 14 amino acids. In DNA form, the CDR3 reads TGTGCCACCGAAGGGACAGGGGGCACAGATACGCAGTATTTT. Protein sequence: CATEGTGGTDTQYF.

The chain uses TRBV10-2 and TRBJ2-2; 8 bases are shared with TRBD2. The germline CDR1 and CDR2 sequences are WSHSY and SAAADI. V was pared by 2 bases and J by 4 bases, with 3 bases of the junction left unmatched. This CDR3 region has 15 residues. In DNA, the CDR3 is TGCGCCAGCAGTGAGCGGGGGGGCCTCACCGGGGAGCTGTTTTTT. It is translated as CASSERGGLTGELFF.

The rearrangement links TRBV7-9 to TRBJ2-5, with 7 positions matching TRBD1. Germline values: CDR1 SEHNR, CDR2 FQNEAQ (reference sequence). After removal of 5 bases from V and 0 bases from J, the junction contained 9 bases not matched to a gene. The CDR3 runs 16 residues. CDR3 bases: TGTGCCAGCAGCCCTAAGCAAACAGGGGACCAAGAGACCCAGTACTTC. Its translation: CASSPKQTGDQETQYF.